This T cell receptor (beta chain) was recorded in a study of T cell repertoires and HLA-DP antigens. Study summary: Sorted CD137+CD4+ samples averaged about 0.2 ug DNA; pre-culture CD4+ samples, approximately 1,200 ng.

As to this clone: Its antigen is not identified.

General study results and limits: Sorted CD137+ cells had clonality roughly 0.4 against both alloantigens, versus 0.035 to 0.05 pre-culture.

Amplification used primers for 54 TRBV and 13 TRBJ segments. Generated by immunoSEQ multiplex PCR, the TCRdb table keeps only in-frame clones and is missing some. The sample consists of some 110,000 clones, 80% to 95% of them appearing once. The sequence was obtained from a woman aged 18-29 years in good health and CMV-seronegative. The sample comprised CD4+ T cells from PBMCs.

In nucleotides, the CDR3 is TGTGCCAGCAGCCCCATAGGGACAGGGCCCACTGGAAACACCATATATTTT. Residues: CASSPIGTGPTGNTIYF. The chain carries TRBV7-6 and TRBJ1-3; 9 bases line up with TRBD1. Germline trimming cut 5 bases from V and 2 bases from J; bases unmatched to any gene: 10. The CDR3 totals 17 residues. Germline CDR1 reads SGHVS; CDR2 reads FNYEAQ.